These 10 T cell receptor beta chains came from one sample sequenced in a study of T cells in Graves' hyperthyroidism and ophthalmopathy. Authors of the study amplified TCR beta CDR3 regions from RNA transcripts. An initial round of RT-PCR targeting the TCR CDR3 relied on the HTBI primer set. TCRdb analysed the multiplex PCR reads with MiXCR anew, one entry per CDR3 protein. Found here are about 510,000 distinct CDR3 sequences, 13% to 15% of them singletons; the top ten hold around 13%. The sequenced material came from blood. The receptor set was obtained from a woman aged 40 to 55 with Graves' hyperthyroidism.

This clonotype was detected ten times or more. The J gene is TRBJ2-1, the V gene TRBV3-1, with TRBD2 matching over 10 bases. V lost 0 bases to trimming and J lost 5 bases; unmatched junction nucleotides: 7. CDR3 length equals 17 residues. Germline CDR1 reads LGHDT; CDR2 reads YNNKEL (reference sequence). The CDR3 DNA is TGTGCCAGCAGCCAAGAGCCCCGCCTAGCGGGAGACAATGAGCAGTTCTTC. Translated: CASSQEPRLAGDNEQFF.

This clonotype was detected a few times. The J gene is TRBJ2-7, the V gene TRBV5-1; TRBD1 might be the D (5 bases). Trimming took off 0 bases at V and 2 bases at J, with 9 bases between the two ends. CDR1 is SGHRS, CDR2 YFSETQ, per germline. The CDR3 has 14 residues. The CDR3: CASSLVSGTYEQYF. The CDR3 DNA is TGCGCCAGCAGCTTGGTCTCAGGGACCTACGAGCAGTACTTC.

This clonotype was detected ten times or more. The CDR3 DNA reads as TGCAGCGTTGAAGGGAACACCGGGGAGCTGTTTTTT. This codes for CSVEGNTGELFF. This chain connects TRBV29-1 to TRBJ2-2; D gene unclear. The germline V and J ends were trimmed by 1 base and 1 base, with 1 base remaining between them. CDR3 length equals 12 residues. Germline-derived CDR1 and CDR2 are SQVTM and ANQGSEA.

Many counts were recorded for this clonotype. The rearrangement links TRBV12-3 or TRBV12-4 to TRBJ2-7; 9 bases are shared with TRBD2. The CDR3 runs to 15 residues. J lost 3 bases, V lost 4 bases, and 7 bases had no gene match. CDR3: CASSYGTSRYYEQYF. The CDR3 DNA follows: TGTGCCAGCAGTTATGGGACTAGCCGATACTACGAGCAGTACTTC.

The J gene is TRBJ1-3, the V gene TRBV9; D perhaps matches TRBD1 (6 bases). Germline V lookup: CDR1 SGDLS, CDR2 YYNGEE. The germline V and J ends were trimmed by 4 bases and 0 bases, with 11 bases remaining between them. This CDR3 comprises 15 residues. This chain's CDR3 is CASSNTGISGNTIYF. As DNA, the CDR3 is TGTGCCAGCAGCAATACAGGGATCTCTGGAAACACCATATATTTT.

This chain connects TRBV7-9 to TRBJ2-3; 7 bases align to TRBD2. This CDR3 region has 14 residues. The germline V gene encodes CDR1 SEHNR and CDR2 FQNEAQ (reference sequence). The V gene end was trimmed by 6 bases and the J gene end by 4 bases; junction bases not matched to a gene: 7. The CDR3 protein is CASSQLAFADTQYF. DNA for the CDR3: TGTGCCAGCAGTCAACTAGCGTTCGCAGATACGCAGTATTTT.

This clonotype occurred many times. CDR3 region: CASKGLAGVTGELFF. CDR3 nucleotides: TGTGCCAGCAAGGGACTAGCGGGAGTCACCGGGGAGCTGTTTTTT. This rearrangement joins TRBV27 to TRBJ2-2, with 14 positions matching TRBD2. Germline assignment: CDR1 MNHEY and CDR2 SMNVEV (reference sequence). This CDR3 comprises 15 residues. V lost 7 bases and J lost 4; bases outside the gene matches: 2.

This clonotype was observed at least ten times. This chain links TRBV12-3 or TRBV12-4 with TRBJ2-7; D possibly uses TRBD1 or TRBD2 (5 bases each). V was clipped by 6 bases and J by 2 bases, with 17 bases between them. This CDR3 is built from 15 residues. The CDR3 loop reads CASRARDAGTYEQYF. The CDR3 nucleotides are TGTGCCAGCAGGGCCCGGGACGCGGGCACCTACGAGCAGTACTTC.

This clonotype has ten or more counts. This sequence joins TRBV2 and TRBJ1-1, with D possibly matching TRBD1 (5 bases). The CDR3 length is 14 residues. V lost 4 bases, J lost 0 bases, and 9 bases lay in between. Germline values: CDR1 SNHLY, CDR2 FYNNEI. CDR3 region: CASSVQGMNTEAFF. DNA for the CDR3: TGTGCCAGCAGTGTCCAGGGCATGAACACTGAAGCTTTCTTT.

This sequence joins TRBV30 and TRBJ2-4; D remains ambiguous. V was pared by 4 bases and J by 0 bases, with 7 bases between. This CDR3 region has 13 residues. Germline lookup yields CDR1 GTSNPN and CDR2 SVGIG (reference sequence). The CDR3 sequence: CAWNTGAKNIQYF. CDR3 bases: TGTGCCTGGAACACCGGAGCCAAAAACATTCAGTACTTC.